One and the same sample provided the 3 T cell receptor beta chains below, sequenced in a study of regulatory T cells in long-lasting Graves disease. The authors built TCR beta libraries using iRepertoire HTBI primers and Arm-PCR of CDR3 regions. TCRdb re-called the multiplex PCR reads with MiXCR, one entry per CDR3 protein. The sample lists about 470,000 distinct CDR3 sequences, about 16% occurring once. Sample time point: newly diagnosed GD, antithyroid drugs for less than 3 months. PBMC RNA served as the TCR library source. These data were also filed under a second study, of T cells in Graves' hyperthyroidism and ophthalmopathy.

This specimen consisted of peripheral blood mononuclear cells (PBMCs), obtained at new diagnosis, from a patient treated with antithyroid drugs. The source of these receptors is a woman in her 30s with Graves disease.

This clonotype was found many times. CDR3 region: CSVDAGAVNEQFF. In DNA, the CDR3 is TGCAGCGTTGATGCGGGAGCGGTCAATGAGCAGTTCTTC. V gene TRBV29-1 combines with J gene TRBJ2-1; TRBD2 matches at 7 bases. Per the germline V gene, CDR1 is SQVTM and CDR2 is ANQGSEA. V dropped 3 bases and J dropped 6; count of bases not matched to a gene: 5. This CDR3 comprises 13 residues.

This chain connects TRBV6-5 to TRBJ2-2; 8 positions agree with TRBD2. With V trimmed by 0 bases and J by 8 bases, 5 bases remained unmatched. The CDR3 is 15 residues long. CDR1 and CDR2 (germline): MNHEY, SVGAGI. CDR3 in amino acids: CASSYSGRATGELFF. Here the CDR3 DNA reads TGTGCCAGCAGTTACTCCGGGAGGGCCACTGGGGAGCTGTTTTTT.

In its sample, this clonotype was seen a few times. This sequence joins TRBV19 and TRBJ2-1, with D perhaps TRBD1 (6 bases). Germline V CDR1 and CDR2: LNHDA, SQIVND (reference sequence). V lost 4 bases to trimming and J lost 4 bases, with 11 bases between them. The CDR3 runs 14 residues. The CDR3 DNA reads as TGTGCCAGTAGTACTTGGACAGAATACAATGAGCAGTTCTTC. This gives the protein CASSTWTEYNEQFF.